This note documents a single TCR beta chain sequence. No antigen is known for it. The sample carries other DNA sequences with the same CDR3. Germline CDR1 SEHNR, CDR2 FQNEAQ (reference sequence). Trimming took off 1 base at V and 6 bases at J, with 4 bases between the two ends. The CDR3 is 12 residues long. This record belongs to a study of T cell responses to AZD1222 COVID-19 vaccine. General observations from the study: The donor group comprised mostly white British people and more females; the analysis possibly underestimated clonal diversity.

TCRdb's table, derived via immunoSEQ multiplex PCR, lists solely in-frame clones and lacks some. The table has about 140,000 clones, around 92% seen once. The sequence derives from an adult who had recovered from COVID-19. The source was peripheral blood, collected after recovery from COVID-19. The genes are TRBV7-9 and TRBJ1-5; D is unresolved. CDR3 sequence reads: CASSLDSQPQHF. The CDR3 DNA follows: TGTGCCAGCAGCTTAGATAGTCAGCCCCAGCATTTT.